This TCR beta chain was identified in a study of blood T cell repertoires in COVID-19. Study summary: T cells, B-cell-depleted T cells, or PBMCs supplied cDNA or gDNA.

Generated by immunoSEQ multiplex PCR, the TCRdb table keeps only in-frame clones and is missing some. Of 55,000 to 70,000 clones in the sample, roughly 80% were seen once. This CDR3 spans 17 amino acids. Trimming stripped 5 bases from V and 3 bases from J, with 19 bases between. The germline gives CDR1 SEHNR, CDR2 FQNEAQ (reference sequence). This sequence was found in a woman aged 80 or over with acute or convalescent COVID-19. The sequenced sample was peripheral blood. The chain couples TRBV7-9 to TRBJ1-4; TRBD1 is a possible D gene (6 bases). CDR3 DNA sequence: TGTGCCAGCAGCCTAAGCAGACAGGCCCTTGCTAATGAAAAACTGTTTTTT. Translated: CASSLSRQALANEKLFF.